These 30 T cell receptor beta chains originate from one sample sequenced in a study of blood T cell repertoires in COVID-19. Sequenced by immunoSEQ multiplex PCR; TCRdb stores in-frame clones only, minus some. The data show under 200,000 clones, 80% to 85% seen once. Sequencing was done on a sample of peripheral blood. Receptors originate from a human donor with acute or convalescent COVID-19. The donor label of this sample is uncertain.

In its sample, this clone was seen once. The CDR3 spells CASSITGFAEQYF. The CDR3 coding sequence is TGTGCCAGCAGTATAACAGGTTTCGCCGAGCAGTACTTC. The rearrangement joins TRBV6-5 to TRBJ2-7, with D perhaps matching TRBD1 (5 bases). The V end lost 5 bases, the J end lost 6 bases, and 14 bases lay between the germline ends. Germline lookup yields CDR1 MNHEY and CDR2 SVGAGI. The CDR3 totals 13 residues.

Here the CDR3 DNA reads TGTGCCTGGAGTGCGAGCAGGGGGTACGATAGCAATCAGCCCCAGCATTTT. Translated, it gives CAWSASRGYDSNQPQHF. The V call is TRBV30, the J call TRBJ1-5, with 7 nucleotides matching TRBD1. The V and J ends lost 1 base and 0 bases, in that order; junction bases with no gene match: 9. There are 17 residues in the CDR3. The germline gives CDR1 GTSNPN, CDR2 SVGIG (reference sequence). Full variable domain (remainder filled in from reference TRBV30 and TRBJ1-5): SQTIHQWPATLVQPVGSPLSLECTVEGTSNPNLYWYRQAAGRGLQLLFYSVGIGQISSEVPQNLSASRPQDRQFILSSKKLLLSDSGFYLCAWSASRGYDSNQPQHFGDGTRLSIL.

The V and J genes are TRBV28 and TRBJ1-2, with D unclear. The CDR3 is 14 amino acids. Germline V gives CDR1 MDHEN, CDR2 SYDVKM. CDR3 amino acids: CGQRGNGVNYGYTF. CDR3 DNA: TGTGGACAAAGAGGGAACGGGGTTAACTATGGCTACACCTTC.

V usage is TRBV6-2 or TRBV6-3 and J usage is TRBJ2-3, with 11 bases fitting TRBD2. V was clipped by 6 bases and J by 0 bases; unmatched bases: 14. Germline V gives CDR1 MNHEY, CDR2 SVGEGT. This CDR3 is built from 19 residues. In DNA form, the CDR3 reads TGTGCCAGCAGCCCTGGGGTGACTAGCGGGGCCTCTAGCACAGATACGCAGTATTTT. Protein sequence: CASSPGVTSGASSTDTQYF.

This clone showed up just once. The V and J genes are TRBV29-1 and TRBJ2-1, with 7 bases aligning to TRBD1. The V segment lost 4 bases and the J segment 2 bases; nucleotides outside the gene matches: 5. The CDR3 has 14 amino acids. Germline V gives CDR1 SQVTM, CDR2 ANQGSEA. The CDR3 loop reads CSVVWDRAYNEQFF. CDR3 in DNA: TGCAGCGTTGTCTGGGACAGAGCCTACAATGAGCAGTTCTTC.

The chain uses TRBV5-4 and TRBJ2-1, with 10 positions matching TRBD2. CDR1 SGHNT and CDR2 YYREEE come from the germline V gene (reference sequence). The V gene end was trimmed by 2 bases and the J gene end by 5 bases; junction bases not matched to a gene: 4. The CDR3 totals 15 residues. The CDR3 sequence is CASSLGLAENNEQFF. The CDR3 DNA follows: TGTGCCAGCAGCTTAGGACTAGCGGAGAACAATGAGCAGTTCTTC.

This chain links TRBV28 with TRBJ2-4, with 7 bases identical to TRBD2. J gave up 7 bases and V 5 bases, and 8 bases lay outside the gene matches. The CDR3 is made up of 14 amino acids. Per germline, CDR1 MDHEN and CDR2 SYDVKM. CDR3 sequence: CASSLGLGGNIQYF. CDR3 DNA sequence: TGTGCCAGCAGTCTTGGACTAGGAGGGAACATTCAGTACTTC.

This clone came up a few times. J is TRBJ1-6 and V is TRBV6-5; D may be TRBD1 (5 bases). V dropped 8 bases and J dropped 5 bases, with 16 bases sitting between them. The CDR3 is made up of 15 amino acids. CDR1 is MNHEY and CDR2 is SVGAGI in the germline V gene. Here the CDR3 reads CASSTRQGNNSPLHF. The DNA for the CDR3 is TGTGCCAGCTCCACGCGGCAGGGTAATAATTCACCCCTCCACTTT.

The chain combines TRBV7-2 with TRBJ2-1; D gene unclear. Germline assignment: CDR1 SGHTA and CDR2 FQGNSA. This CDR3 is built from 13 residues. Trimming removed 5 bases from V and 2 bases from J, with 7 bases in between. CDR3 in DNA: TGTGCCAGCAGCCAGAACCCCTACAATGAGCAGTTCTTC. Its translation: CASSQNPYNEQFF.

This chain joins TRBV3-1 (or the pseudogene TRBV3-2) and TRBJ2-3, with TRBD2 matching over 12 bases. The V gene end was trimmed by 4 bases and the J gene end by 2 bases; junction bases not matched to a gene: 4. CDR1 is LGHDT, CDR2 YNNKEL, per germline (reference sequence). The CDR3 runs to 16 residues. CDR3 DNA: TGTGCCAGCAGCCCCGGACTAGCGGGAATCACAGATACGCAGTATTTT. Amino acid sequence: CASSPGLAGITDTQYF.

The V gene is TRBV6-6, the J gene TRBJ2-7; 12 bases align to TRBD1. CDR3 length equals 17 residues. V lost 6 bases, J lost 6 bases, and 15 bases stayed unmatched. The germline gives CDR1 MNHNY, CDR2 SVGAGI (reference sequence). Written as DNA, the CDR3 is TGTGCCAGCAGCCGATCCGGGACAGGGGGCGTCCCCAGCGAGCAGTACTTC. It codes for CASSRSGTGGVPSEQYF.

This chain links TRBV28 with TRBJ2-5; D possibly corresponds to TRBD1 (5 bases). This CDR3 has 14 residues. The V end lost 8 bases, the J end lost 2 bases, and 15 bases lay between the germline ends. Germline V gene sequence: CDR1 MDHEN, CDR2 SYDVKM. The CDR3 spells CASRKSREQETQYF. In DNA, the CDR3 is TGTGCCAGCCGCAAGAGCAGGGAACAAGAGACCCAGTACTTC.

As DNA, the CDR3 is TGTGCCAGCTCACGAATACAGGGGTTCGGCACAGATACGCAGTATTTT. Its translation is CASSRIQGFGTDTQYF. This chain uses TRBV18 with TRBJ2-3; 7 nucleotides match TRBD1. J gave up 1 base and V 4 bases, and 8 bases lay outside the gene matches. This CDR3 is built from 16 residues. Germline CDR1 is KGHSH and CDR2 is LQKENI.

This chain connects TRBV6-2 or TRBV6-3 to TRBJ1-2; tentatively, D is TRBD1 (5 bases). Trimming stripped 2 bases from V and 2 bases from J, with 6 bases between. This CDR3 has 13 residues. The V gene's germline CDR1 is MNHEY and CDR2 SVGEGT. The CDR3 is CASSYRQNYGYTF. CDR3 in DNA: TGTGCCAGCAGTTACCGACAGAACTATGGCTACACCTTC.

The chain recombines TRBV11-1 with TRBJ1-1, with D possibly being TRBD1 (5 bases). The CDR3 contains 16 residues. Germline V gene lookup returns CDR1 SGHAT and CDR2 FQDESV (reference sequence). The ends were cut back, 3 bases at V and 1 base at J, with 15 bases in the middle. The CDR3 coding sequence is TGTGCCAGCAGCTTCCCCCTGACAGCAAAGAACACTGAAGCTTTCTTT. The encoded protein is CASSFPLTAKNTEAFF.

The J gene is TRBJ1-6, the V gene TRBV7-2, with 7 bases matching TRBD1. The germline CDR1 and CDR2 sequences are SGHTA and FQGNSA. The CDR3 contains 15 residues. With 5 bases clipped from V and 7 bases from J, the junction kept 8 bases outside the gene matches. In nucleotides, the CDR3 is TGTGCCAGCAGCGCCCCCGGGACAGTGAATTCACCCCTCCACTTT. Protein product: CASSAPGTVNSPLHF.

The chain has TRBV28 and TRBJ2-6; the match to TRBD1 covers 9 bases. Germline V gene data show CDR1 as MDHEN and CDR2 as SYDVKM. This CDR3 is 15 amino acids long. V lost 5 bases to trimming and J lost 4 bases; unmatched junction nucleotides: 3. The CDR3 loop reads CASSGTGTGANVLTF. Written as DNA, the CDR3 is TGTGCCAGCAGTGGGACAGGGACCGGGGCCAACGTCCTGACTTTC. The variable domain in full, with the rest retrieved from reference TRBV28 and TRBJ2-6, is DVKVTQSSRYLVKRTGEKVFLECVQDMDHENMFWYRQDPGLGLRLIYFSYDVKMKEKGDIPEGYSVSREKKERFSLILESASTNQTSMYLCASSGTGTGANVLTFGAGSRLTVL.

Here the CDR3 DNA reads TGTGCCTGGAGTAACCGGGACACAGGGAACGGAAAACTGTTTTTT. It is translated as CAWSNRDTGNGKLFF. The J gene is TRBJ1-4, the V gene TRBV30; D may be TRBD1 (6 bases). V lost 2 bases, J lost 10 bases, and 20 bases lay in between. Germline V CDR1 and CDR2: GTSNPN, SVGIG (reference sequence). The CDR3 contains 15 residues.

This chain joins TRBV27 and TRBJ1-4; no reliable D call. Germline CDR1 and CDR2: MNHEY and SMNVEV (reference sequence). CDR3 length: 14 amino acids. Trimming removed 3 bases from V and 7 bases from J, with 12 bases in between. In nucleotides, the CDR3 is TGTGCCAGCAGTTTTCTGTCGGGAGGTGAAAAACTGTTTTTT. This sequence encodes CASSFLSGGEKLFF.

V gene TRBV6-1 combines with J gene TRBJ1-5, with TRBD1 as a possible D gene (5 bases). The CDR3 totals 16 residues. Trimming stripped 1 base from V and 2 bases from J, with 12 bases between. CDR1 is MNHNS and CDR2 is SASEGT in the germline V gene. CDR3 sequence (DNA): TGTGCCAGCAGTGAAGTCGACGGGGGAGGCAATCAGCCCCAGCATTTT. The encoded protein is CASSEVDGGGNQPQHF.

The DNA for the CDR3 is TGTGCCAGCAGTGAAGCACTAGCGGGGATCGAGACCCAGTACTTC. Translation: CASSEALAGIETQYF. This chain connects TRBV25-1 to TRBJ2-5; the match to TRBD2 covers 10 bases. Germline assignment: CDR1 MGHDK and CDR2 SYGVNS. The junction had 5 bases not matched to a gene; V was cut back by 2 bases and J by 5 bases. The CDR3 consists of 15 residues.

This clone was seen a handful of times. The rearrangement uses TRBV28 and TRBJ2-4, with D perhaps matching TRBD1 (6 bases). CDR3 size: 15 residues. Trimming stripped 3 bases from V and 6 bases from J, with 15 bases between. Germline V lookup: CDR1 MDHEN, CDR2 SYDVKM. The CDR3 here is CASSFAGSQGNIQYF. The CDR3 bases are TGTGCCAGCAGTTTCGCCGGGTCACAGGGAAACATTCAGTACTTC.

The V gene is TRBV9, the J gene TRBJ1-4, with a weak D call TRBD1 (5 bases). CDR1 is SGDLS and CDR2 is YYNGEE in the germline V gene. This CDR3 region has 20 residues. The V and J ends lost 1 base and 0 bases respectively, with 22 bases between them. The CDR3 region has the DNA TGTGCCAGCAGCGTACGAGCACACAGGTACATCTTACCAACTAATGAAAAACTGTTTTTT. Protein: CASSVRAHRYILPTNEKLFF. Full variable domain (outside the CDR3, taken from reference TRBV9 and TRBJ1-4): DSGVTQTPKHLITATGQRVTLRCSPRSGDLSVYWYQQSLDQGLQFLIQYYNGEERAKGNILERFSAQQFPDLHSELNLSSLELGDSALYFCASSVRAHRYILPTNEKLFFGSGTQLSVL.

J is TRBJ2-5 and V is TRBV7-2; D is undetermined. V gave up 2 bases and J gave up 2 bases, with 9 bases separating them. The CDR3 extends over 14 amino acids. Germline values: CDR1 SGHTA, CDR2 FQGNSA. The CDR3 sequence: CASSLSVGQETQYF. The CDR3 nucleotides read TGTGCCAGCAGCTTAAGCGTTGGGCAAGAGACCCAGTACTTC.

The sample holds a few counts of this clone. The rearrangement uses TRBV4-1 and TRBJ1-1; D is unresolved. Germline CDR1 MGHRA, CDR2 YSYEKL. Trimming cost V 2 bases and J 10 bases, with 14 bases left between them. The CDR3 is made up of 13 amino acids. The CDR3 region is CASSQSRTRRAFF. CDR3 sequence (DNA): TGCGCCAGCAGCCAATCCCGGACTCGAAGAGCTTTCTTT.

The V and J genes are TRBV11-2 and TRBJ2-7, with D tentatively TRBD1 (5 bases). Trimming took off 4 bases at V and 0 bases at J, with 10 bases between the two ends. The CDR3 runs 14 residues. CDR1 is SGHAT, CDR2 FQNNGV, per germline. CDR3 nucleotide sequence: TGTGCCAGCAGCTCCCGACAGAGCTCCTACGAGCAGTACTTC. Residues: CASSSRQSSYEQYF.

The chain uses TRBV7-3 and TRBJ2-2; the D gene is possibly TRBD1 (6 bases). Germline V gives CDR1 SGHTA, CDR2 FQGTGA. Trimming stripped 0 bases from V and 3 bases from J, with 8 bases between. The CDR3 is made up of 15 amino acids. As DNA, the CDR3 is TGTGCCAGCAGCTTAACGGGGGCGGACACCGGGGAGCTGTTTTTT. It specifies CASSLTGADTGELFF.

The gene calls are TRBV5-1 and TRBJ1-4, with 12 nucleotides matching TRBD1. The V gene's germline CDR1 is SGHRS and CDR2 YFSETQ. V shed 4 bases, J shed 8 bases, and the junction held 9 bases outside the gene matches. This CDR3 comprises 16 residues. For the CDR3, the DNA is TGCGCCAGCAGCATTGGGACAGGGGGCGGGAGCGAAAAACTGTTTTTT. Translation gives CASSIGTGGGSEKLFF.

This CDR3 reads CASSLAVDYGYTF. The DNA of the CDR3 is TGCGCCAGCAGCTTAGCGGTCGACTATGGCTACACCTTC. The chain links TRBV5-1 to TRBJ1-2; D uncertain. The CDR3 is made up of 13 amino acids. Trimming left V 2 bases short and J 3 bases short, with 8 bases between. Germline V gives CDR1 SGHRS, CDR2 YFSETQ.

This clone was observed a few times. The chain employs TRBV5-1 and TRBJ1-2; D unresolved. V was pared by 4 bases and J by 2 bases, with 9 bases between. The CDR3 sequence is 13 residues long. Germline CDR1 is SGHRS and CDR2 is YFSETQ. CDR3 coding DNA: TGCGCCAGCAGCGCGACGGGGAACTATGGCTACACCTTC. It yields the protein CASSATGNYGYTF.